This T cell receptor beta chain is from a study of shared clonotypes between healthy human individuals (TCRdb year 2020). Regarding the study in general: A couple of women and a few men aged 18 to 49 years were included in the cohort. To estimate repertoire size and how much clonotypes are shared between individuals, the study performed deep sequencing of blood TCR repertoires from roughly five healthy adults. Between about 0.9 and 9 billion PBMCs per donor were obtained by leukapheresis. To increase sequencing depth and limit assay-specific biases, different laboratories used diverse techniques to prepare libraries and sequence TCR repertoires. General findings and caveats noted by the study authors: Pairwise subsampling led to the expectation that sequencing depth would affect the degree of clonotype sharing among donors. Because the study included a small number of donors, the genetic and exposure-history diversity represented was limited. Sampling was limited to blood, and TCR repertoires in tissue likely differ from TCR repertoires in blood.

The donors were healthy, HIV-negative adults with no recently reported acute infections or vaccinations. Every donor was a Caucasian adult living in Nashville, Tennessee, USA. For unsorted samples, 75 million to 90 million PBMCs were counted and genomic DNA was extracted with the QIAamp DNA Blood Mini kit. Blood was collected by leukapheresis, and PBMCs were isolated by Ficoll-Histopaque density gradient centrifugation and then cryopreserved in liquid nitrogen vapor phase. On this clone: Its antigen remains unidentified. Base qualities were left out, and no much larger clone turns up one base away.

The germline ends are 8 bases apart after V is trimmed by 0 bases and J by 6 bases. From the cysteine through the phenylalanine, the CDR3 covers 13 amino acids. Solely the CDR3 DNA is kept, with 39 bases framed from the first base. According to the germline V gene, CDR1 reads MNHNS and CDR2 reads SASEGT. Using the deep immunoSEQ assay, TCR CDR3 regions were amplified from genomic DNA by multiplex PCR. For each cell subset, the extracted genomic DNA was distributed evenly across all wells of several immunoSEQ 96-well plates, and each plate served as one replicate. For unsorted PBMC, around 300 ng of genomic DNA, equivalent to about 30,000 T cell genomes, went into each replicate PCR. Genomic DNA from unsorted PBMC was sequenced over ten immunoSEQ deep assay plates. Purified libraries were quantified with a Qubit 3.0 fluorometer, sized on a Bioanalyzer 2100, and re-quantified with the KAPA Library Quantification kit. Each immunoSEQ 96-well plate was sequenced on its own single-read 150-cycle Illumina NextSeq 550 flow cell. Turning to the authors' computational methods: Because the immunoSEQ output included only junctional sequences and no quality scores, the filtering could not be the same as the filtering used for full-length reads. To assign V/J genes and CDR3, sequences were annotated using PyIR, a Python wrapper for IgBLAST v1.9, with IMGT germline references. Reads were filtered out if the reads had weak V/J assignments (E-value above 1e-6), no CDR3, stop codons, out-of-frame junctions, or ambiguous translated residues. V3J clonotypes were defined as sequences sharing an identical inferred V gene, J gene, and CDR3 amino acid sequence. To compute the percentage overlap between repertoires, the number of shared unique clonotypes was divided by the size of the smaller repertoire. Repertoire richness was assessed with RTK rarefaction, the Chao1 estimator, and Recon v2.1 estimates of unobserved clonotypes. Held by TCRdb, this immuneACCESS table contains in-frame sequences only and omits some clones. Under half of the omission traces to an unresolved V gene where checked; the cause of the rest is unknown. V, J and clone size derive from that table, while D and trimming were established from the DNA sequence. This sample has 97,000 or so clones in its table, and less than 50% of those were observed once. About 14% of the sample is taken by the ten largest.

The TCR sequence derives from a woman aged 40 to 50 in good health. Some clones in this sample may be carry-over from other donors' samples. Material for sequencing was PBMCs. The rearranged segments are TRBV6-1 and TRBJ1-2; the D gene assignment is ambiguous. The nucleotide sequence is TGTGCCAGCAGTGAAGCGTGGCAGGATGGCTACACCTTC. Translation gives CASSEAWQDGYTF.